The subject of this entry is one T cell receptor beta chain. The protocol was immunoSEQ multiplex PCR, while the TCRdb copy is restricted to in-frame clones and leaves out a portion. The sample includes over 450,000 clones, about 84% of them seen just once. Germline-derived CDR1 and CDR2 are SGHRS and YFSETQ. CDR3 length: 14 amino acids. Unmatched junction bases numbered 11, after V lost 5 bases and J lost 6 bases. This sample stems from a study of shared T cell receptors in the human thymus. These records were also assigned to another study, of human thymus T cells. Turning to that study: The donors were infants in Finland with congenital heart defects, otherwise immunologically healthy. Thymus pieces cut out during corrective heart surgery were the tissue that was used. Within thymic and blood repertoires, V and J gene usage appeared to be biased.

The sample taken for sequencing was thymocytes. The rearrangement joins TRBV5-1 to TRBJ2-7, with 7 bases lining up with TRBD1. The TCR comes from a boy in the first two years of life with a congenital heart defect. The CDR3 nucleotides read TGCGCCAGCAGACCAGGACAGGACTTCTCCGAGCAGTACTTC. Amino acid sequence: CASRPGQDFSEQYF.